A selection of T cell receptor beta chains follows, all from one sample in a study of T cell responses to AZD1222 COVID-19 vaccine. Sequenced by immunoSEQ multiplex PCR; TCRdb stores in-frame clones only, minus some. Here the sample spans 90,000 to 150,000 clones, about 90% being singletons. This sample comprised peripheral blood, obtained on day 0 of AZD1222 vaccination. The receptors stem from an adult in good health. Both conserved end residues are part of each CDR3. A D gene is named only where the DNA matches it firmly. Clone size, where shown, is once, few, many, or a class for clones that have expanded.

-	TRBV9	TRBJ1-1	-	CASSVLSRETEAFF	TGTGCCAGCAGCGTCCTTTCCAGGGAGACTGAAGCTTTCTTT
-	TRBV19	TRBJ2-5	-	CASSPRPIDGETQYF	TGTGCCAGTAGTCCTCGACCGATTGATGGCGAGACCCAGTACTTC
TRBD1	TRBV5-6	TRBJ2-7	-	CASSLTGVEQYF	TGTGCCAGCAGCTTAACAGGGGTCGAGCAGTACTTC
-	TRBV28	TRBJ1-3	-	CASLQGWSGNTIYF	TGTGCCAGTTTACAGGGCTGGAGTGGAAACACCATATATTTT
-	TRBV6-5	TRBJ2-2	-	CASSFYSVNTGELFF	TGTGCCAGCAGTTTCTACTCTGTGAACACCGGGGAGCTGTTTTTT
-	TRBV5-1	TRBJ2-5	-	CASSSSLGRQYQETQYF	TGCGCCAGCAGCTCCTCTCTGGGGCGGCAGTACCAAGAGACCCAGTACTTC
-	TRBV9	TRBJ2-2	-	CASSVRTGELFF	TGTGCCAGCAGCGTACGCACCGGGGAGCTGTTTTTT
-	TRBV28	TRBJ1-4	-	CASSFGGLGEKLFF	TGTGCCAGCAGTTTTGGGGGGCTGGGTGAAAAACTGTTTTTT
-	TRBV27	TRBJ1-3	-	CASSLGRSARDTIYF	TGTGCCAGCAGTTTAGGCAGATCTGCGAGAGACACCATATATTTT
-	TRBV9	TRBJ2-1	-	CASSSGDSRFF	TGTGCCAGCAGTTCAGGGGATTCGAGGTTCTTC
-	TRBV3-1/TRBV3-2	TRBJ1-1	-	CASSQVGVNTEAFF	TGTGCCAGCAGCCAAGTGGGGGTGAACACTGAAGCTTTCTTT
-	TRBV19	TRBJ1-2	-	CASSIPQSYGYTF	TGTGCCAGTAGTATTCCTCAGTCCTATGGCTACACCTTC
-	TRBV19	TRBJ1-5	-	CASSIVVSQGNQPQHF	TGTGCCAGTAGTATAGTTGTCAGCCAGGGGAATCAGCCCCAGCATTTT
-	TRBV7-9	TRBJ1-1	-	CASSSRTGANTEAFF	TGTGCCAGCAGCTCCAGGACGGGAGCCAACACTGAAGCTTTCTTT
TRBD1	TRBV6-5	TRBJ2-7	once	CASSLLGQASREQYF	TGTGCCAGCAGCCTCTTGGGACAGGCAAGTCGGGAGCAGTACTTC